This T cell receptor beta chain was captured in a study of control samples from healthy donors and cancer patients. Generated by immunoSEQ multiplex PCR, the TCRdb table keeps only in-frame clones and is missing some. There are fewer than 85,000 clones in the sample; 90% to 95% occur only once, and approximately 15% lies in the top ten. This CDR3 spans 14 amino acids. V lost 1 base and J lost 6, with 10 bases in between. Germline V gene sequence: CDR1 LGHDT, CDR2 YNNKEL (reference sequence). The rearrangement joins TRBV3-1 (or the pseudogene TRBV3-2) to TRBJ1-5; D call uncertain. Specimen: blood. The sequence was collected from a man aged 25 to 40 in good health. CDR3 sequence reads: CASSQGDAGQPQHF. The CDR3 region has the DNA TGTGCCAGCAGCCAAGGGGATGCGGGTCAGCCCCAGCATTTT.